The entry that follows covers one T cell receptor (beta chain) sequence. Its antigen is as yet unknown. Indicated treatment: roughly 10-day PBMC culture with coronavirus spike peptide pools or control peptides (ViraFEST assay). Antigen-specific T cells were expanded with peptide pools by ViraFEST, and TCRs were then sequenced. The germline gives CDR1 DFQATT, CDR2 SNEGSKA (reference sequence). Trimming cost V 8 bases and J 3 bases; bases outside gene matches: 11. The CDR3 contains 14 residues. The sample originates from a study of vaccination and CD4 T cells after COVID-19. The study sequenced cultured CD4+ T cell DNA using the Oncomine TCR Beta short-read assay. TCRdb ran MiXCR on the PCR reads and lists one entry per CDR3 protein. Seen here are about 13,000 distinct CDR3 sequences, more than 45% observed once, and the top ten hold 8% to 10%.

Sequencing was done on a sample of CD4+ T cells from blood, cultured in vitro. The receptor comes from a human donor who had recovered from COVID-19. V and J are TRBV20-1 and TRBJ2-3; 7 nucleotides line up with TRBD2. CDR3 coding DNA: TGCAGTACCGCCCTTGGCGGGGGAACAGATACGCAGTATTTT. It codes for CSTALGGGTDTQYF.